The clone carrying this T cell receptor beta chain was seen only a few times. Its target is not known. The data were obtained in a study of cytomegalovirus exposure and HLA in healthy donors. Study-level background: Counted in an early data release were 75 million to 85 million unique TCRs from HLA-typed donors. Study outcomes and limitations: A few V segments could not be told apart, such as TRBV6-2 and TRBV6-3, and were left out.

The CDR3 length is 14 residues. The germline V gene has CDR1 SGHRS and CDR2 YFSETQ. The V segment lost 7 bases and the J segment 7 bases; nucleotides outside the gene matches: 11. A multiplex PCR was run with 60 Vbeta primers and 13 Jbeta primers. Produced via immunoSEQ multiplex PCR; TCRdb's table is partial and in-frame only. This sample carries 120,000 or so clones, about 76% of them seen once, and the ten largest clones take approximately 31%. The gene calls are TRBV5-1 and TRBJ1-2; TRBD1 agrees at 9 bases. The sample consisted of PBMCs. The sequence was obtained from a man aged 60 to 69 in good health and CMV-seropositive. The CDR3 sequence: CASSTGTGSGGYTF. The CDR3 DNA is TGCGCCAGCTCTACCGGGACAGGGAGCGGTGGCTACACCTTC.